This record concerns one T cell receptor beta chain sequence. TCRdb reprocessed the 5' RACE reads with MiXCR, giving one entry per CDR3 protein. Found here are a few hundred thousand distinct CDR3 sequences, roughly 19% of them singletons; the top ten hold roughly a fifth. The data derive from a study of T-cell memory formation after mild COVID-19. Germline V gives CDR1 SGHVS, CDR2 FNYEAQ. The CDR3 contains 15 residues. Trimming stripped 0 bases from V and 4 bases from J, with 12 bases between. The TCR was taken from a man between 18 and 29 years old who had mild COVID-19 (a few samples of this study predate the infection). Cell type and time point are not known. V gene TRBV7-6 combines with J gene TRBJ1-1, with no clear D. Sequenced material: PBMCs or a T cell subset sorted from them (not recorded which). The CDR3 nucleotides read TGTGCCAGCAGCTTAGCGCTCATAGGGCTCACTGAAGCTTTCTTT. It yields the protein CASSLALIGLTEAFF.